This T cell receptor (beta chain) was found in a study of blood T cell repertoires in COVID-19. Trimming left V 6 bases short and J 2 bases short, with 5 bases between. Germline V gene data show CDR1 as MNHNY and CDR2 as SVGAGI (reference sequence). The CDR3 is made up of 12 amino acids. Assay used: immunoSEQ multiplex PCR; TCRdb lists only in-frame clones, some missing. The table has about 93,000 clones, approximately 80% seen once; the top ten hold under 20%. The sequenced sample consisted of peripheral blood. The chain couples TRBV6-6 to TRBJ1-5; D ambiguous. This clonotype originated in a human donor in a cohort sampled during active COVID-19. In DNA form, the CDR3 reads TGTGCCAGCAGACTTGGCAATCAGCCCCAGCATTTT. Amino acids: CASRLGNQPQHF.